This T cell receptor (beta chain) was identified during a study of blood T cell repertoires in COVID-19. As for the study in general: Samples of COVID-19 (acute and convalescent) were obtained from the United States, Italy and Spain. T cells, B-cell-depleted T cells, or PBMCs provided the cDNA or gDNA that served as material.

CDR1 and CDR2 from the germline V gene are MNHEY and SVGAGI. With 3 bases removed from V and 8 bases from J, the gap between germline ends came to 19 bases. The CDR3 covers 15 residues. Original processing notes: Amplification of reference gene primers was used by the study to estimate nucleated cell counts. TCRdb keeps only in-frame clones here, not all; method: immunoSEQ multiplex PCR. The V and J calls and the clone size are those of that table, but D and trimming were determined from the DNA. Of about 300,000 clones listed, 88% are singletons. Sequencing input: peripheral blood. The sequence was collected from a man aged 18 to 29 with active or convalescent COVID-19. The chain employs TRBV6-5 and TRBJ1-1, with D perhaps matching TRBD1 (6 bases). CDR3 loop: CASSYSRQATLEAFF. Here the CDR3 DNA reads TGTGCCAGCAGTTATTCCCGACAGGCCACGCTCGAAGCTTTCTTT.